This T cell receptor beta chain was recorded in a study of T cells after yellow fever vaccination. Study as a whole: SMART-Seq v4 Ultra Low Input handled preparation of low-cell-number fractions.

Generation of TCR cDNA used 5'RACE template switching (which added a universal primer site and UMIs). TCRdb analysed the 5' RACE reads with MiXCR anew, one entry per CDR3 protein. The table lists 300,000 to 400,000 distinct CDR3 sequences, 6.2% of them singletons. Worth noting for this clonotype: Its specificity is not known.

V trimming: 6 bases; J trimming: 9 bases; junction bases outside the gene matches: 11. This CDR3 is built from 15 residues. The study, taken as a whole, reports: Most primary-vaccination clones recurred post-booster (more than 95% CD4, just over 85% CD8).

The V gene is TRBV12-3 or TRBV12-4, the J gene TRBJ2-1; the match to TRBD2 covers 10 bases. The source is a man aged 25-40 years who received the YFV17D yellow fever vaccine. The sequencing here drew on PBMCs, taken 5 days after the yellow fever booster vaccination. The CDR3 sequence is CASRTLAGGSTEQFF. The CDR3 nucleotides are TGTGCCAGCAGGACCTTAGCGGGAGGTTCCACTGAGCAGTTCTTC.